This TCR beta chain was observed in a study of blood T cell repertoires in COVID-19 (dated by TCRdb to 2018 to 2020). Background for the entire study: Samples covering the acute and convalescent phases of COVID-19 were provided by collaborators in the United States, Italy and Spain. The material from the prospective study consisted of cDNA or gDNA derived from T cells, B-cell-depleted T cells, or PBMCs. The dataset comprised deeply sampled blood TCRbeta repertoires from subjects exposed to, actively infected with, or recovered from COVID-19. The repertoires were released in a freely available public database intended as a resource for research on the immune response to SARS-CoV-2. The samples were drawn from the first 160 participants of the ongoing ImmuneRACE study and from over 950 subjects provided by 6 global collaborators. Sample metadata almost always included a de-identified subject ID, COVID-19 status, age in years and sex. Where HLA class I and class II types were available, the types were taken from metadata supplied by the sample provider, not from assay-based typing. What the study reported, not specific to this receptor: The quantity of clinical and demographic metadata differed by source and by participant and was supplied without curation.

Reading the germline V gene gives CDR1 LGHNT and CDR2 FRNRAP. V is cut back by 3 bases and J by 1 base, with 9 bases in the junction unmatched. Counted from cysteine to phenylalanine, this CDR3 has 17 amino acids. Here the CDR3 DNA is all that survives: 51 bases in frame from base 1. Enrolling through a virtual design, the prospective study's participants ranged in age from about 18 to 89 years and lived across about two dozen United States geographic areas. In the prospective study, participants were assigned to cohorts based on the clinical history participants reported in a screening survey and a study questionnaire. Exposed participants had been in contact with someone with a PCR-confirmed or clinician-diagnosed COVID-19 case within 2 weeks of study entry. Mobile phlebotomists in the prospective study collected whole blood, serum and a nasopharyngeal or oropharyngeal swab from every participant. Over a roughly 2-month period, participants in the prospective study had the option of providing additional blood draws and questionnaires. Before DNA extraction, blood samples from the prospective study were shipped at room temperature or frozen.

As to this clone: Its recognized antigen is unknown. Base qualities are missing; no much larger clone stands one base away.

TCRbeta CDR3 regions were amplified from genomic DNA by means of the immunoSEQ Assay, a bias-controlled multiplex PCR. The study's processing was this. Nucleated cell counts per sample were estimated from amplification of reference gene primers within the assay. Sequence reads were collapsed and filtered to measure the absolute abundance of every unique TCRbeta CDR3 rearrangement. Productive Simpson clonality was computed per sample as the square root of Simpson's diversity index over productive rearrangements. In TCRdb, the immuneACCESS table is reduced to in-frame sequences with V and J assigned. These tables do not hold every clone; where another copy was compared, an unresolved V gene accounts for under half, and the others remain unexplained. V, J and clone size derive from that table, while D and trimming were established from the DNA sequence. The sample has about 220,000 clones on record, 85% to 90% of them singletons. The ten biggest clones cover less than 15% of the sample.

The sequenced material came from PBMCs or T cells enriched from blood (not recorded which). The sequence was collected from a man in his thirties or forties who had been exposed to COVID-19. The V gene is TRBV12-5 and the J gene is TRBJ2-3, with 8 middle bases fitting TRBD1. The nucleotides are TGTGCTAGTGGTTTAGTCCCGGACAGGGAGGGCACAGATACGCAGTATTTT. Translated, it gives CASGLVPDREGTDTQYF.